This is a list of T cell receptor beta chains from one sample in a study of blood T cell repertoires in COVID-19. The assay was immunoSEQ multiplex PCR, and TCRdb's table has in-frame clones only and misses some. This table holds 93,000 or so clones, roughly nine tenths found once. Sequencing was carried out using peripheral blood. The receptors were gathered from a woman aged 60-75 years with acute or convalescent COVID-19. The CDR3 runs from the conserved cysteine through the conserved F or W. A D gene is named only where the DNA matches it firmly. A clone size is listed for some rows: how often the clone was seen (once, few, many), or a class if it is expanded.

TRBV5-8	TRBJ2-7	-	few	TGTGCCAGCAGCTTGGAGTGGGCCGACGAGCAGTACTTC	CASSLEWADEQYF
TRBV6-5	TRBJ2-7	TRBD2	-	TGTGCCAGCAGACAGCTAGCGGGAGGATCCGAGCAGTACTTC	CASRQLAGGSEQYF
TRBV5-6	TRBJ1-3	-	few	TGTGCCAGCAGCTCGCAGGGTTGGGGAAACACCATATATTTT	CASSSQGWGNTIYF
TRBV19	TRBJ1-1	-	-	TGTGCCAGTACCCCCGCTGGACGTTCGGGGACTGAAGCTTTCTTT	CASTPAGRSGTEAFF
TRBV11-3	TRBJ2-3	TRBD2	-	TGTGCCAGCAGCTTAACTAGCGGGAGAGCAGATACGCAGTATTTT	CASSLTSGRADTQYF
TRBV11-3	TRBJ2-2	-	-	TGTGCCAGCAGCTTAGAGAGCGGAGTGAACACCGGGGAGCTGTTTTTT	CASSLESGVNTGELFF
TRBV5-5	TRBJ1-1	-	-	TGTGCCAGCAGCTTGACCCCCACAGGGAACACTGAAGCTTTCTTT	CASSLTPTGNTEAFF
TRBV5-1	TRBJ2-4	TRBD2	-	TGCGCCAGCAGCGCCCTTAGCGGGAACAAAAACATTCAGTACTTC	CASSALSGNKNIQYF
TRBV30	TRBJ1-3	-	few	TGTGCCTGGACCCCATTCGGGACTGGAAACACCATATATTTT	CAWTPFGTGNTIYF
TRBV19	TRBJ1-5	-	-	TGTGCCAGTAGTAAGGGGGAGATTAGCAATCAGCCCCAGCATTTT	CASSKGEISNQPQHF
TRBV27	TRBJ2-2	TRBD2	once	TGTGCCAGCAGTCCCTCCGCGGGAGAGTATGCCGGGGAGCTGTTTTTT	CASSPSAGEYAGELFF
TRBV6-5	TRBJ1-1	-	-	TGTGCCAGCAGACAGGGCATCACTGAAGCTTTCTTT	CASRQGITEAFF
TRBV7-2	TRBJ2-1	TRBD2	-	TGTGCCAGCAGCTTAGCCCTAAGCGGGGGGAGAAATGAGCAGTTCTTC	CASSLALSGGRNEQFF
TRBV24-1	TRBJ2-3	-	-	TGTGCCACCACACAGGGGAGGACAGATACGCAGTATTTT	CATTQGRTDTQYF
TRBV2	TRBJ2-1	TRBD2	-	TGTGCCAGCAGTGGGGTTAGCGGGGCGGGTGAGCAGTTCTTC	CASSGVSGAGEQFF
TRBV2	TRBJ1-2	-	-	TGTGCCAGCAGGGGCTGGGGGGACTATGGCTACACCTTC	CASRGWGDYGYTF
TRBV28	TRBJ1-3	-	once	TGTGCCAGCAGTTTTATGAGCTCGGCGGCTACGTTTGGAAACACCATATATTTT	CASSFMSSAATFGNTIYF
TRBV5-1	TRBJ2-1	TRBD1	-	TGCGCCAGCAGCTCTACAGGGGATGAGCAGTTCTTC	CASSSTGDEQFF
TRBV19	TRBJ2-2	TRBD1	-	TGTGCCAGTAGTATAGGCAGGGGGCAGGACACCGGGGAGCTGTTTTTT	CASSIGRGQDTGELFF
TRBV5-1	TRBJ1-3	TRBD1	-	TGCGCCAGCAGCCCCGGGACAGCTGGAAACACCATATATTTT	CASSPGTAGNTIYF
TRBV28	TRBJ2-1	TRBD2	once	TGTGCCAGCAGTCTAGCGGGAGCTTTTAGGCCGTTCTTC	CASSLAGAFRPFF
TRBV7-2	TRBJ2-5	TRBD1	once	TGTGCCAGCAGCCCGCAGGGACAGGGAGCGAGGGAGACCCAGTACTTC	CASSPQGQGARETQYF
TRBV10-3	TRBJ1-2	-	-	TGTGCCATCAGTGAGAACCGCGATTGGACCTTC	CAISENRDWTF
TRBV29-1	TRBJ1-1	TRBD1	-	TGCAGCGTACTTGGACAGGGGAGGGGGCACACTGAAGCTTTCTTT	CSVLGQGRGHTEAFF
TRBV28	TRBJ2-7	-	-	TGTGCCAGCAGTTTAGTGGCGGGCAGCTACGAGCAGTACTTC	CASSLVAGSYEQYF
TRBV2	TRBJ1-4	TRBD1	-	TGTGCCAGCCGGGTACAGGGGGTCAATGAAAAACTGTTTTTT	CASRVQGVNEKLFF
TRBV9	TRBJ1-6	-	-	TGTGCCAGCAGCGTAGACCCGAGAGGGGGAAGCTCACCCCTCCACTTT	CASSVDPRGGSSPLHF
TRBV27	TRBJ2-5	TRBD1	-	TGTGCCAGCAGAGACAGGGCGACGGAGACCCAGTACTTC	CASRDRATETQYF
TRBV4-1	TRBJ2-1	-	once	TGCGCCAGCAGCCAAGATCCTAGCCGGAGCGGCGATGAGCAGTTCTTC	CASSQDPSRSGDEQFF
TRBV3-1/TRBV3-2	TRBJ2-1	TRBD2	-	TGTGCCAGCAGCCAAGAGAGGACTAGCGGTGTCAATGAGCAGTTCTTC	CASSQERTSGVNEQFF
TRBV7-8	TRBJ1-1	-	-	TGTGCCAGCAGCTACGGCGGGAACACTGAAGCTTTCTTT	CASSYGGNTEAFF
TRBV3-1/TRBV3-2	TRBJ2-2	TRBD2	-	TGTGCCAGCAGCCTCTCGGGCGGGAGGAACACCGGGGAGCTGTTTTTT	CASSLSGGRNTGELFF
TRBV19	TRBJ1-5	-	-	TGTGCCAGTAGTATTCGGGGTGTCGGGGATAGGGCACCCCAGCATTTT	CASSIRGVGDRAPQHF
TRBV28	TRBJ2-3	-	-	TGTGCCAGCAGTCCCGGAGAGTTAAGGCAGTATTTT	CASSPGELRQYF
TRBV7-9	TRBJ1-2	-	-	TGTGCCAGCAGCTTAGATACGTACGCCCAACGGACTAATGGCTACACCTTC	CASSLDTYAQRTNGYTF
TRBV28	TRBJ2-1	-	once	TGTGCCAGCAGTACCTCGAAGGGGAGGATTGGTGAGCAGTTCTTC	CASSTSKGRIGEQFF
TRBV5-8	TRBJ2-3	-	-	TGTGCCAGCAGGGGGGACATCTCCACAGATACGCAGTATTTT	CASRGDISTDTQYF
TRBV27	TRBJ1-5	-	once	TGTGCCAGCAGTCCCACGCTACAGGGAAGGGTACATTTT	CASSPTLQGRVHF
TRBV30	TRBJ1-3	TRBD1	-	TGTGCCTGGGGGGACAGGGGCTCTGGAAACACCATATATTTT	CAWGDRGSGNTIYF
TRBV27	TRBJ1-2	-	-	TGTGCCAGCGGAACCGGAGCCCGGGCCGGGGGTGGCTACACCTTC	CASGTGARAGGGYTF
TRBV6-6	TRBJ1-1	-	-	TGTGCCAGCAGTCACAACACGAACACTGAAGCTTTCTTT	CASSHNTNTEAFF
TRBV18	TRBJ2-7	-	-	TGTGCCAGCTCACCGAGGGCGGCTTACGAGCAGTACTTC	CASSPRAAYEQYF
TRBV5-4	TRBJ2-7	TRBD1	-	TGTGCCAGCAGCTTGGGGCAGGGGGCCTACGAGCAGTACTTC	CASSLGQGAYEQYF
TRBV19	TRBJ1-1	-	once	TGTGCCAGTATCCTGATTCAGGGCGAGCGCACTGAAGCTTTCTTT	CASILIQGERTEAFF
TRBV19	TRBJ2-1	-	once	TGTGCCAGTAGTATCTTCTTAACGGATACTACCTACAATGAGCAGTTCTTC	CASSIFLTDTTYNEQFF
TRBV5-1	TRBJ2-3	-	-	TGCGCCAGCAGCTTGGACCCGGGGGCAGATACGCAGTATTTT	CASSLDPGADTQYF
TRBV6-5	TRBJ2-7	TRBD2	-	TGTGCCAGCAGTTCCCATCGACTAGCTTCATCCTACGAGCAGTACTTC	CASSSHRLASSYEQYF
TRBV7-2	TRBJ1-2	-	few	TGTGCCAGCAGCTTAAAAGGGGTTGACTATGGCTACACCTTC	CASSLKGVDYGYTF
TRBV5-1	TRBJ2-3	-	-	TGCGCCAGCAGTAACAGGGTTGATACGCAGTATTTT	CASSNRVDTQYF
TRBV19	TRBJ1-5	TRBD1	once	TGTGCCAGTAGTTGGGACAGGGAGAATCAGCCCCAGCATTTT	CASSWDRENQPQHF
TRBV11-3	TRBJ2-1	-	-	TGTGCCAGCAGCTTAGCAGGAAACAATGAGCAGTTCTTC	CASSLAGNNEQFF
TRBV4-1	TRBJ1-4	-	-	TGCGCCAGCAGCCAAGATAGGGGAGGAAATGAAAAACTGTTTTTT	CASSQDRGGNEKLFF
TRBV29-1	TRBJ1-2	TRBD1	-	TGCAGCGTTGAGAGGGGACAGGGGATTGGCTACACCTTC	CSVERGQGIGYTF
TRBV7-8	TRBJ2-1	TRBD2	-	TGTGCCAGCAGCTTAGCGACTAGCGGGAGGGTCTACAATGAGCAGTTCTTC	CASSLATSGRVYNEQFF
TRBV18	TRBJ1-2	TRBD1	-	TGTGCCAGCTCACCTAAACAACAGGGGGGCTACACCTTC	CASSPKQQGGYTF
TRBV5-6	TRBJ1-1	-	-	TGTGCCAGCAGCTCGGGAGGATGGGGGCAGGACGCTGAAGCTTTCTTT	CASSSGGWGQDAEAFF
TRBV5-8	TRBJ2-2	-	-	TGTGCCAGCAGCTTGCACGTGCCACGGAGAAGTTGGGAGCTGTTTTTT	CASSLHVPRRSWELFF
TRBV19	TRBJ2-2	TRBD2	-	TGTGCCAGTAGTATTGGGACTAGCGGGAGCTCGGCCGGGGAGCTGTTTTTT	CASSIGTSGSSAGELFF